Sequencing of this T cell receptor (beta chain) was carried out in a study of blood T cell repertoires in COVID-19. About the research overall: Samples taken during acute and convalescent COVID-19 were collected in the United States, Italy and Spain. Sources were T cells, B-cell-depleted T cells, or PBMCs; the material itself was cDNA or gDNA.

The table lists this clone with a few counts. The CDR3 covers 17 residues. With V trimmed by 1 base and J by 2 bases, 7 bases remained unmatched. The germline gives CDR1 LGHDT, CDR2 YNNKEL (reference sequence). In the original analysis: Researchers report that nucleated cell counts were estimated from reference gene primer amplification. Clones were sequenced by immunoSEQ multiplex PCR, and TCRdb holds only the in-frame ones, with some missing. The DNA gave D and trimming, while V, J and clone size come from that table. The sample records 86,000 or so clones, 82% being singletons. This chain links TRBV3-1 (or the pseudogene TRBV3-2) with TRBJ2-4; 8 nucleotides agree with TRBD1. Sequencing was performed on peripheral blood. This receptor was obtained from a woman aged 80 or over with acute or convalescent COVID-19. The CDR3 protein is CASSQGGTGISKNIQYF. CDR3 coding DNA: TGTGCCAGCAGCCAAGGCGGGACAGGCATATCCAAAAACATTCAGTACTTC.